Below, 17 T cell receptor beta chains from the same sample are listed, as sequenced in a study of control samples from healthy donors and cancer patients. The protocol was immunoSEQ multiplex PCR, while the TCRdb copy is restricted to in-frame clones and leaves out a portion. The data show 90,000 to 100,000 clones, 79% seen once. Sequencing was done on a sample of blood. Source of these receptors: a woman in her thirties in good health.

V and J are TRBV6-1 and TRBJ1-3, with D maybe TRBD1 (6 bases). The CDR3 runs to 18 residues. V lost 4 bases, J lost 1 base, and 20 bases lay in between. Germline CDR1 is MNHNS and CDR2 is SASEGT. The CDR3 spells CASSAQSWGAGSGNTIYF. The CDR3 DNA follows: TGTGCCAGCAGTGCACAGTCGTGGGGGGCTGGGTCTGGAAACACCATATATTTT.

The V call is TRBV5-1, the J call TRBJ2-3; 11 bases fit TRBD2. This CDR3 has 16 amino acids. Germline V lookup: CDR1 SGHRS, CDR2 YFSETQ. The V gene end was trimmed by 2 bases and the J gene end by 1 base; junction bases not matched to a gene: 3. Here the CDR3 reads CASSLLAGAGTDTQYF. CDR3 sequence (DNA): TGCGCCAGCAGCTTACTAGCGGGGGCCGGCACAGATACGCAGTATTTT.

The chain carries TRBV7-9 and TRBJ1-2; no clear D. There are 16 residues in the CDR3. The germline V gene encodes CDR1 SEHNR and CDR2 FQNEAQ (reference sequence). V gave up 1 base and J gave up 3 bases, with 15 bases separating them. CDR3 nucleotide sequence: TGTGCCAGCAGCTTAGAGGCTAGTGGGCAGGACTATGGCTACACCTTC. This sequence encodes CASSLEASGQDYGYTF. Full variable domain (rest looked up from reference TRBV7-9 and TRBJ1-2): DTGVSQNPRHKITKRGQNVTFRCDPISEHNRLYWYRQTLGQGPEFLTYFQNEAQLEKSRLLSDRFSAERPKGSFSTLEIQRTEQGDSAMYLCASSLEASGQDYGYTFGSGTRLTVV.

The chain joins TRBV9 to TRBJ1-4; TRBD1 aligns across 9 bases. The J segment lost 4 bases and the V segment lost 4 bases, leaving 2 bases of the junction unmatched. Germline V CDR1 and CDR2: SGDLS, YYNGEE. The length of the CDR3 is 14 residues. The CDR3 spells CASSRGQGNEKLFF. CDR3 DNA sequence: TGTGCCAGCAGCCGGGGACAGGGTAATGAAAAACTGTTTTTT.

This chain uses TRBV15 with TRBJ2-1, with a tentative D call TRBD2 (6 bases). This CDR3 has 16 amino acids. Germline V gene sequence: CDR1 LNHNV, CDR2 YYDKDF (reference sequence). The V end was cut by 5 bases, the J end by 9 bases, with 23 bases between. Here the CDR3 reads CATSFRRLGLHVEQFF. The DNA of the CDR3 is TGTGCCACCAGCTTCAGGCGACTAGGACTTCATGTTGAGCAGTTCTTC. Supplemented by reference TRBV15 and TRBJ2-1, the full variable domain reads DAMVIQNPRYQVTQFGKPVTLSCSQTLNHNVMYWYQQKSSQAPKLLFHYYDKDFNNEADTPDNFQSRRPNTSFCFLDIRSPGLGDTAMYLCATSFRRLGLHVEQFFGPGTRLTVL.

The V and J genes are TRBV10-3 and TRBJ1-3; D gene ambiguous. This CDR3 spans 17 amino acids. The V end was cut by 0 bases, the J end by 2 bases, with 14 bases between. Germline CDR1 is ENHRY and CDR2 is SYGVKD. DNA for the CDR3: TGTGCCATCAGTGAGTCCCTGGTGAGGGTAACTGGAAACACCATATATTTT. Translated: CAISESLVRVTGNTIYF.

V is TRBV5-1 and J is TRBJ1-5; the D gene is possibly TRBD1 (5 bases). This CDR3 spans 13 amino acids. V gave up 1 base and J gave up 8 bases, with 10 bases separating them. Germline V gene lookup returns CDR1 SGHRS and CDR2 YFSETQ. As DNA, the CDR3 is TGCGCCAGCAGCTTGAGGGGAGGGGAGCCCCAGCATTTT. Its protein product is CASSLRGGEPQHF. The full variable domain, rest sourced from reference TRBV5-1 and TRBJ1-5, is KAGVTQTPRYLIKTRGQQVTLSCSPISGHRSVSWYQQTPGQGLQFLFEYFSETQRNKGNFPGRFSGRQFSNSRSEMNVSTLELGDSALYLCASSLRGGEPQHFGDGTRLSIL.

This chain connects TRBV6-5 to TRBJ2-5; 11 bases fit TRBD2. CDR1 and CDR2 from the germline V gene are MNHEY and SVGAGI. This CDR3 contains 13 residues. J was trimmed by 4 bases and V by 8 bases; bases with no gene match: 3. The CDR3 spells CASGTSGRETQYF. CDR3 DNA: TGTGCCAGCGGAACTAGCGGGAGAGAGACCCAGTACTTC.

V usage is TRBV19 and J usage is TRBJ1-1, with TRBD1 matching 9 bases. In germline, CDR1 is LNHDA, CDR2 SQIVND (reference sequence). The CDR3 has 16 amino acids. The trim removed 4 bases at V and 0 bases at J, leaving 6 bases unmatched. The CDR3 sequence is CASSKGTGLMNTEAFF. The CDR3 bases are TGTGCCAGTAGTAAAGGGACAGGGCTTATGAACACTGAAGCTTTCTTT. The full variable domain, with the rest looked up from reference TRBV19 and TRBJ1-1, is DGGITQSPKYLFRKEGQNVTLSCEQNLNHDAMYWYRQDPGQGLRLIYYSQIVNDFQKGDIAEGYSVSREKKESFPLTVTSAQKNPTAFYLCASSKGTGLMNTEAFFGQGTRLTVV.

V and J are TRBV18 and TRBJ1-6, with D uncertain. The CDR3 covers 15 residues. V was cut by 1 base and J by 10 bases, with 14 bases left in between. The V gene's germline CDR1 is KGHSH and CDR2 LQKENI. The CDR3 nucleotides are TGTGCCAGCTCACCACTTTCAGGCGGAAGCTCACCCCTCCACTTT. Translated, it gives CASSPLSGGSSPLHF.

The gene calls are TRBV5-4 and TRBJ2-7, with D tentatively TRBD2 (5 bases). Germline V lookup: CDR1 SGHNT, CDR2 YYREEE (reference sequence). This CDR3 has 14 amino acids. With 6 bases removed from V and 1 base from J, the gap between germline ends came to 14 bases. CDR3: CASTPFRGSYEQYF. The CDR3 bases are TGTGCCAGCACCCCCTTCCGGGGTTCCTACGAGCAGTACTTC.

This clone occurred a few times. The DNA for the CDR3 is TGCGCCAGCAGCTTCGGGACAGGGGGAGATCAGCCCCAGCATTTT. Protein product: CASSFGTGGDQPQHF. The chain employs TRBV5-1 and TRBJ1-5, with TRBD1 identical over 11 bases. The CDR3 is 15 amino acids. The germline gives CDR1 SGHRS, CDR2 YFSETQ. The trim removed 2 bases at V and 5 bases at J, leaving 3 bases unmatched.

The chain couples TRBV5-1 to TRBJ2-1; the match to TRBD2 covers 7 bases. V was pared by 0 bases and J by 7 bases, with 4 bases of the junction left unmatched. CDR1 is SGHRS, CDR2 YFSETQ, per germline. The CDR3 extends over 14 amino acids. Here the CDR3 reads CASSLGDYGNEQFF. The CDR3 DNA sequence: TGCGCCAGCAGCTTGGGGGACTACGGAAATGAGCAGTTCTTC.

The rearrangement links TRBV6-5 to TRBJ1-4; 7 bases map to TRBD1. The CDR3 extends over 14 amino acids. V lost 6 bases and J lost 3; bases outside the gene matches: 4. Germline V CDR1 and CDR2: MNHEY, SVGAGI. CDR3 region: CASRRQGPNEKLFF. In nucleotides, the CDR3 is TGTGCCAGCAGAAGACAGGGTCCTAATGAAAAACTGTTTTTT.

This clone was counted many times. J is TRBJ2-7 and V is TRBV7-2; D may match TRBD1 or TRBD2 (6 bases each). The CDR3 runs 15 residues. Germline CDR1 reads SGHTA; CDR2 reads FQGNSA. Trimming left V 2 bases short and J 0 bases short, with 11 bases between. The CDR3 nucleotides read TGTGCCAGCAGCTTATCGGGGGCCAGCTCCTACGAGCAGTACTTC. Amino acid sequence: CASSLSGASSYEQYF.

The J gene is TRBJ1-2, the V gene TRBV19; D gene uncertain. The V and J ends lost 7 bases and 5 bases respectively, with 17 bases between them. Germline V CDR1 and CDR2: LNHDA, SQIVND (reference sequence). The CDR3 runs to 14 residues. In nucleotides, the CDR3 is TGTGCCAGTAAACGGGAGACGGGCAGTTATGGCTACACCTTC. This sequence encodes CASKRETGSYGYTF.

V and J are TRBV30 and TRBJ1-3; 7 bases are shared with TRBD1. After removal of 2 bases from V and 0 bases from J, the junction contained 13 bases not matched to a gene. This CDR3 has 18 amino acids. Per germline, CDR1 GTSNPN and CDR2 SVGIG (reference sequence). CDR3 nucleotides: TGTGCCTGGAGTTATACCGGGACAGCATCTCTCTCTGGAAACACCATATATTTT. Translation gives CAWSYTGTASLSGNTIYF.